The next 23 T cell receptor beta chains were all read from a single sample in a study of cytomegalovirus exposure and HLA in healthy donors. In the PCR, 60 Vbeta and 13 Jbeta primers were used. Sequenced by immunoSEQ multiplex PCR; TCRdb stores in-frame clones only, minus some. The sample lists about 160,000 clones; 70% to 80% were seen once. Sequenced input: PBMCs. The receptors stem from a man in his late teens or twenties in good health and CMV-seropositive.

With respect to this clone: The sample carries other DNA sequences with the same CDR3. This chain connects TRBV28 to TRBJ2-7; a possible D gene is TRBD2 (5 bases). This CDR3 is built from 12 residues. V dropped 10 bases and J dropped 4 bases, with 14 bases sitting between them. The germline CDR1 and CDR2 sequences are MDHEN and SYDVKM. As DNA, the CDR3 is TGTGCCAAGCGGAACGCGGCATACGAGCAGTACTTC. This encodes CAKRNAAYEQYF.

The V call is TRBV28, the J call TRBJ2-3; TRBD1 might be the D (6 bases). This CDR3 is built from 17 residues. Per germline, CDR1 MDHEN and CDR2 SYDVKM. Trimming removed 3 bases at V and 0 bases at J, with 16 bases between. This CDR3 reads CASSFGQRFSSTDTQYF. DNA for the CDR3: TGTGCCAGCAGTTTTGGACAGAGGTTTTCTAGCACAGATACGCAGTATTTT. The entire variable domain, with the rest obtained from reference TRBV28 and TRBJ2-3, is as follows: DVKVTQSSRYLVKRTGEKVFLECVQDMDHENMFWYRQDPGLGLRLIYFSYDVKMKEKGDIPEGYSVSREKKERFSLILESASTNQTSMYLCASSFGQRFSSTDTQYFGPGTRLTVL.

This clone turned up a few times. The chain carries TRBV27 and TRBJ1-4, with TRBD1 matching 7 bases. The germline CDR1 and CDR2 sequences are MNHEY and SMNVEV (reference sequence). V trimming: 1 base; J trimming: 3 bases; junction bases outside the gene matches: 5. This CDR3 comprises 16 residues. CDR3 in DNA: TGTGCCAGCAGTTTATGGGGGGACAGCTCTAATGAAAAACTGTTTTTT. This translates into CASSLWGDSSNEKLFF. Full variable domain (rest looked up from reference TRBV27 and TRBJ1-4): EAQVTQNPRYLITVTGKKLTVTCSQNMNHEYMSWYRQDPGLGLRQIYYSMNVEVTDKGDVPEGYKVSRKEKRNFPLILESPSPNQTSLYFCASSLWGDSSNEKLFFGSGTQLSVL.

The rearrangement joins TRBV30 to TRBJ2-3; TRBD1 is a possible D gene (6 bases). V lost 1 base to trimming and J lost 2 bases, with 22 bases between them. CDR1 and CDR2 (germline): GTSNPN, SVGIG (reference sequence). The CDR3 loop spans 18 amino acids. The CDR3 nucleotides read TGTGCCTGGAGTGATTACTACCCACAGGGAGTCCCCACAGATACGCAGTATTTT. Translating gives CAWSDYYPQGVPTDTQYF.

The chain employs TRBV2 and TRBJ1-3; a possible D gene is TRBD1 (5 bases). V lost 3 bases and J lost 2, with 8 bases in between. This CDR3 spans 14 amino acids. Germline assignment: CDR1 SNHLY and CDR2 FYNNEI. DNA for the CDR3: TGTGCCAGCAGTGAGTGGGGGGCTGGAAACACCATATATTTT. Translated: CASSEWGAGNTIYF.

The CDR3 bases are TGTGCCAGCAGTGGGACAGGGGGCATCGAAAAACTGTTTTTT. Its translation is CASSGTGGIEKLFF. The chain carries TRBV6-5 and TRBJ1-4; 12 positions match TRBD1. Germline V lookup: CDR1 MNHEY, CDR2 SVGAGI. The trim removed 5 bases at V and 8 bases at J, leaving 3 bases unmatched. The CDR3 runs to 14 residues.

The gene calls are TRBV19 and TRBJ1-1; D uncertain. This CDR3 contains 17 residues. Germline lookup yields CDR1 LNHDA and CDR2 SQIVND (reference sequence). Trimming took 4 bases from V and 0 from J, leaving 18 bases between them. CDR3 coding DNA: TGTGCCAGTAGTACCCGAGTCCGGGGAACATTGAACACTGAAGCTTTCTTT. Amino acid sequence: CASSTRVRGTLNTEAFF.

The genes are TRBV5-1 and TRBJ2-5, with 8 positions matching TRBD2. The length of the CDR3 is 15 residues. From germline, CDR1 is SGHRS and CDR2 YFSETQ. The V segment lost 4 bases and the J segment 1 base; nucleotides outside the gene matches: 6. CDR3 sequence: CASSPAGAIQETQYF. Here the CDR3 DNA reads TGCGCCAGCAGCCCAGCGGGAGCGATCCAAGAGACCCAGTACTTC.

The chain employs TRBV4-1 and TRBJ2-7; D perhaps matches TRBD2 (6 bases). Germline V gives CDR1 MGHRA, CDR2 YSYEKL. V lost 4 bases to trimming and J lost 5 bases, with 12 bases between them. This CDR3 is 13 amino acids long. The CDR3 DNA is TGCGCCAGCAGCCTGGGACTCCCTCACGAGCAGTACTTC. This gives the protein CASSLGLPHEQYF.

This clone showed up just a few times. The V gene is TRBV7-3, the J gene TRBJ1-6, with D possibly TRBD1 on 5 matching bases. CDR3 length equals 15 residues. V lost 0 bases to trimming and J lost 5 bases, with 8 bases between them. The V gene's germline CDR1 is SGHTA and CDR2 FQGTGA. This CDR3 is CASSLTGGDNSPLHF. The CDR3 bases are TGTGCCAGCAGCTTAACGGGGGGGGATAATTCACCCCTCCACTTT.

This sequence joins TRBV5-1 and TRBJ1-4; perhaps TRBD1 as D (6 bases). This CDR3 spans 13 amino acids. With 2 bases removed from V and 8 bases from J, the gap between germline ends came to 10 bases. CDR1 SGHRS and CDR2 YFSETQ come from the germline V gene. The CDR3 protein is CASSLQGGEKLFF. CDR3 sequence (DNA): TGCGCCAGCAGCTTACAGGGAGGGGAAAAACTGTTTTTT.

CDR3 loop: CASSQERPRGDNEQFF. The DNA of the CDR3 is TGCGCCAGCAGCCAAGAGCGCCCACGGGGGGACAATGAGCAGTTCTTC. This chain connects TRBV4-1 to TRBJ2-1; 7 bases match TRBD2. Trimming took 0 bases from V and 5 from J; bases not matched to a gene: 7. CDR3 size: 16 residues. CDR1 is MGHRA, CDR2 YSYEKL, per germline.

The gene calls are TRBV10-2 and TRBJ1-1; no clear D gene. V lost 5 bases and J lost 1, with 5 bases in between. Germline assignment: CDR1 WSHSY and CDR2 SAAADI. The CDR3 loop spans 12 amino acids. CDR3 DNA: TGCGCCAGCAGTTACAGGAACACTGAAGCTTTCTTT. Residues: CASSYRNTEAFF.

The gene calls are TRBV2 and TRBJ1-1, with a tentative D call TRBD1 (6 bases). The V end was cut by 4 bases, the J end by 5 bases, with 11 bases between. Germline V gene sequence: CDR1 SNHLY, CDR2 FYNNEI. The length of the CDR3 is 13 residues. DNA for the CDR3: TGTGCCAGCAGTGCAGGGGAAGGAACTGAAGCTTTCTTT. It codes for CASSAGEGTEAFF.

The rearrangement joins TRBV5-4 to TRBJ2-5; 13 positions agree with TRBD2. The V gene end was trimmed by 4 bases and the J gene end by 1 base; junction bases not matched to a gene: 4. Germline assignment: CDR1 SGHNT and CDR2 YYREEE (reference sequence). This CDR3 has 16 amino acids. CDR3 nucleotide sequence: TGTGCCAGCAGCCTAAGACTAGCGGGGGGCCAAGAGACCCAGTACTTC. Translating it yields CASSLRLAGGQETQYF. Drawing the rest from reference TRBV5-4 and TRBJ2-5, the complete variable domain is ETGVTQSPTHLIKTRGQQVTLRCSSQSGHNTVSWYQQALGQGPQFIFQYYREEENGRGNFPPRFSGLQFPNYSSELNVNALELDDSALYLCASSLRLAGGQETQYFGPGTRLLVL.

The CDR3 DNA sequence: TGCGCCAGCAGGGGGACAGGGGCCGGGGAGCTGTTTTTT. Protein product: CASRGTGAGELFF. The chain carries TRBV4-1 and TRBJ2-2, with 10 positions matching TRBD1. With 6 bases clipped from V and 6 bases from J, the junction kept 1 base outside the gene matches. CDR3 length equals 13 residues. CDR1 and CDR2 from the germline V gene are MGHRA and YSYEKL.

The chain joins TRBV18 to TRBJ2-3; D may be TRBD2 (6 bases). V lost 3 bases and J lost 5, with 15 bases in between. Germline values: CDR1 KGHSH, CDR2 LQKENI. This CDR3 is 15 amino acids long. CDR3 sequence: CASSPPGLRVDTQYF. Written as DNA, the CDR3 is TGTGCCAGCTCACCCCCGGGACTCCGTGTAGATACGCAGTATTTT.

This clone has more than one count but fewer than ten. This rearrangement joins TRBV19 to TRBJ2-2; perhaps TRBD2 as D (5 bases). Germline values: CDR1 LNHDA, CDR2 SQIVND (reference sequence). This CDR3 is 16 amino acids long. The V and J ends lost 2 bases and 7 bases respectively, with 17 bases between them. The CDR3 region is CASSIFPPGSGGELFF. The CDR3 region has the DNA TGTGCCAGTAGTATATTCCCACCGGGGTCGGGCGGGGAGCTGTTTTTT.

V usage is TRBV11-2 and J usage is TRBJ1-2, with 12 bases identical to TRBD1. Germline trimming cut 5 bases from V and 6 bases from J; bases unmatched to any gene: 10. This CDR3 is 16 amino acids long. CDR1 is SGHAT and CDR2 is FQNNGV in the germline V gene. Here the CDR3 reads CASSLHAGTGGDGYTF. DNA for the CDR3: TGTGCCAGCAGCCTTCACGCCGGGACAGGGGGCGATGGCTACACCTTC.

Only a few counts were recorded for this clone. The CDR3 sequence: CAIRQGLAETNEQFF. For the CDR3, the DNA is TGTGCCATCAGACAAGGACTAGCGGAGACGAATGAGCAGTTCTTC. J is TRBJ2-1 and V is TRBV10-3; 10 bases align to TRBD2. CDR3 length: 15 amino acids. Per the germline V gene, CDR1 is ENHRY and CDR2 is SYGVKD. J lost 7 bases, V lost 6 bases, and 9 bases had no gene match.

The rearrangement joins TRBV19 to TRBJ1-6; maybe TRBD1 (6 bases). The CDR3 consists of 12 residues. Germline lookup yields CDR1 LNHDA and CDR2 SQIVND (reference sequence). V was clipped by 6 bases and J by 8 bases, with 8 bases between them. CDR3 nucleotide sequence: TGTGCCAGTAGGCCAGGGGATTCACCCCTCCACTTT. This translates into CASRPGDSPLHF.

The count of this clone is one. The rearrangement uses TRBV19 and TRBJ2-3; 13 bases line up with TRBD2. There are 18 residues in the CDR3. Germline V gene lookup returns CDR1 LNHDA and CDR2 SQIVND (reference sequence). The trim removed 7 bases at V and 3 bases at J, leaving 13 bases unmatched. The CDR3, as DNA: TGTGCCAGTACCCTTCGTCCCGGGACTAGCGGGGCAACAGATACGCAGTATTTT. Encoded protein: CASTLRPGTSGATDTQYF.

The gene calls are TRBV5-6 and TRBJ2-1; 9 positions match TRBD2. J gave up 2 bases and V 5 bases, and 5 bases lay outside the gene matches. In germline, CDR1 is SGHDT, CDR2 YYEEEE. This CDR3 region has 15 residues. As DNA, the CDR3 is TGTGCCAGCAGTCGTAGCGGGAGTGCCTACAATGAGCAGTTCTTC. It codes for CASSRSGSAYNEQFF.